One T cell receptor beta chain is described in this entry. The data were taken from a study of OX40 agonist ivuxolimab in advanced cancers. Germline CDR1 is SNHLY and CDR2 is FYNNEI. The germline V and J ends were trimmed by 3 bases and 4 bases, with 15 bases remaining between them. The CDR3 sequence is 15 residues long. TCRdb's copy holds only in-frame clones and misses some; the assay was immunoSEQ multiplex PCR. The table shows 77,000 or so clones, with approximately 80% occurring only once. The receptor was derived from an adult with an advanced solid tumor such as melanoma, head and neck, liver or kidney cancer. The rearrangement uses TRBV2 and TRBJ2-5; D is perhaps TRBD2 (7 bases). The input for sequencing was CD4+ or CD8+ T cells sorted from blood, taken in a trial of the OX40 agonist ivuxolimab. This CDR3 is CASSEEAGAPETQYF. CDR3 DNA: TGTGCCAGCAGTGAGGAGGCGGGGGCCCCAGAGACCCAGTACTTC. Full variable domain (missing parts from reference TRBV2 and TRBJ2-5): EPEVTQTPSHQVTQMGQEVILRCVPISNHLYFYWYRQILGQKVEFLVSFYNNEISEKSEIFDDQFSVERPDGSNFTLKIRSTKLEDSAMYFCASSEEAGAPETQYFGPGTRLLVL.